What follows are 27 T cell receptor beta chains derived from one specimen sequenced in a study of OX40 agonist ivuxolimab in advanced cancers. This table comes from immunoSEQ multiplex PCR, and its TCRdb copy is limited to in-frame clones, with some not included. The sample lists tens of thousands of clones, 80% to 90% occurring once. Sequencing was performed on CD4+ or CD8+ T cells sorted from blood, taken in a trial of the OX40 agonist ivuxolimab. The receptor source for this set is an adult with an advanced solid tumor such as melanoma, head and neck, liver or kidney cancer.

The chain has TRBV7-6 and TRBJ1-6; D not resolved. CDR3 length: 16 residues. V dropped 1 base and J dropped 9 bases, with 16 bases sitting between them. Germline assignment: CDR1 SGHVS and CDR2 FNYEAQ. CDR3 loop: CASSLVAGTPTSPLHF. The CDR3 DNA follows: TGTGCCAGCAGCTTAGTGGCGGGAACACCTACTTCACCCCTCCACTTT.

The chain has TRBV14 and TRBJ1-2, with 8 bases matching TRBD1. Germline CDR1 SGHDN, CDR2 FVKESK. V trimming: 4 bases; J trimming: 4 bases; junction bases outside the gene matches: 11. This CDR3 is 16 amino acids long. The CDR3 is CASSLTEGTGVYGYTF. The CDR3 nucleotides read TGTGCCAGCAGCCTAACCGAGGGGACAGGCGTCTATGGCTACACCTTC.

The sample holds a few counts of this clone. This chain links TRBV4-1 with TRBJ1-6; D remains unclear. The CDR3 contains 16 residues. CDR1 is MGHRA and CDR2 is YSYEKL in the germline V gene. V lost 0 bases and J 7 bases, leaving 13 bases between the germline ends. CDR3 loop: CASSQEAGIPNSPLHF. The CDR3 bases are TGCGCCAGCAGCCAAGAGGCCGGGATACCAAATTCACCCCTCCACTTT.

V gene TRBV11-2 combines with J gene TRBJ2-7; possible D gene TRBD2, 5 bases. The CDR3 runs 13 residues. Trimming shortened V by 2 bases and J by 7 bases, and 12 bases separated the two germline ends. Per germline, CDR1 SGHAT and CDR2 FQNNGV. This chain's CDR3 is CASSLSSSGEQYF. Here the CDR3 DNA reads TGTGCCAGCAGCTTAAGTTCTTCGGGAGAGCAGTACTTC.

The genes are TRBV4-3 and TRBJ2-2; TRBD2 matches at 7 bases. The CDR3 contains 16 residues. Germline CDR1 reads LGHNA; CDR2 reads YSLEER. Losses at the gene ends were 0 bases for V and 4 bases for J; bases not matched to a gene: 5. Here the CDR3 DNA reads TGCGCCAGCAGCCAAGAGGGAGGGAGGGGCACCGGGGAGCTGTTTTTT. Translated, it gives CASSQEGGRGTGELFF.

The chain employs TRBV4-2 and TRBJ1-3; the match to TRBD1 covers 9 bases. V shed 4 bases and J 0 bases; nucleotides not matched to a gene: 7. CDR3 size: 17 residues. Germline V gene data show CDR1 as LGHNA and CDR2 as YNFKEQ. CDR3 bases: TGTGCCAGCAGCCGGGACAGGGATTCAAGCTCTGGAAACACCATATATTTT. Translation: CASSRDRDSSSGNTIYF.

This clone showed up just once. CDR3 amino acids: CASSLLWSSPGNTIYF. CDR3 nucleotides: TGTGCCAGCAGCCTATTATGGTCCTCCCCTGGAAACACCATATATTTT. The rearrangement uses TRBV9 and TRBJ1-3, with D uncertain. From germline, CDR1 is SGDLS and CDR2 YYNGEE. V dropped 4 bases and J dropped 2 bases, with 16 bases sitting between them. CDR3 length: 16 residues.

The chain joins TRBV5-4 to TRBJ2-3; the D is unclear. V was clipped by 1 base and J by 2 bases, with 14 bases between them. The V gene's germline CDR1 is SGHNT and CDR2 YYREEE (reference sequence). CDR3 length: 16 amino acids. DNA of the CDR3: TGTGCCAGCAGCTTGTCTCCCCGAGCATACACAGATACGCAGTATTTT. This codes for CASSLSPRAYTDTQYF.

The chain combines TRBV13 with TRBJ2-5; possible D gene TRBD2, 5 bases. Trimming took off 8 bases at V and 1 base at J, with 8 bases between the two ends. Germline-derived CDR1 and CDR2 are PRHDT and FYEKMQ (reference sequence). CDR3 length equals 12 residues. The CDR3, as DNA: TGTGCCAGCGGGAGCGCCCAAGAGACCCAGTACTTC. Its protein is CASGSAQETQYF.

This chain joins TRBV18 and TRBJ2-5; 7 positions agree with TRBD2. V lost 0 bases and J lost 5; bases outside the gene matches: 3. In germline, CDR1 is KGHSH, CDR2 LQKENI. The CDR3 spans 14 residues. Here the CDR3 DNA reads TGTGCCAGCTCACCACCCGGTAGCGGGGAGACCCAGTACTTC. Translation: CASSPPGSGETQYF.

This sequence joins TRBV5-1 and TRBJ1-4, with no clear D. Germline CDR1 is SGHRS and CDR2 is YFSETQ. The CDR3 consists of 16 residues. V gave up 1 base and J gave up 0 bases, with 10 bases separating them. CDR3 DNA sequence: TGCGCCAGCAGCTTGATGGGATTCCCAACTAATGAAAAACTGTTTTTT. Translated, it gives CASSLMGFPTNEKLFF.

The chain links TRBV2 to TRBJ2-1, with 8 bases that match TRBD2. In germline, CDR1 is SNHLY, CDR2 FYNNEI. The V gene end was trimmed by 8 bases and the J gene end by 7 bases; junction bases not matched to a gene: 10. This CDR3 comprises 14 residues. The CDR3, as DNA: TGTGCCAGCCGGAGCGGGAGTCTTGGTAATGAGCAGTTCTTC. This gives the protein CASRSGSLGNEQFF.

As DNA, the CDR3 is TGTGCCTGGAAGTCCCCCGTGACCGGGGAGCTGTTTTTT. Translated, it gives CAWKSPVTGELFF. The rearrangement links TRBV30 to TRBJ2-2; D is unresolved. The germline V gene has CDR1 GTSNPN and CDR2 SVGIG (reference sequence). The V and J ends lost 4 bases and 5 bases respectively, with 11 bases between them. CDR3 size: 13 residues.

The chain joins TRBV2 to TRBJ1-3, with D maybe TRBD1 (6 bases). Trimming took off 2 bases at V and 9 bases at J, with 14 bases between the two ends. Germline V CDR1 and CDR2: SNHLY, FYNNEI. The CDR3 covers 14 residues. The CDR3 nucleotides read TGTGCCAGCAGTGAATCCCACAGGGACGGCACCATATATTTT. Translated: CASSESHRDGTIYF.

This sequence joins TRBV6-6 and TRBJ2-3; the D gene is possibly TRBD1 (6 bases). CDR3 length: 15 residues. Per the germline V gene, CDR1 is MNHNY and CDR2 is SVGAGI (reference sequence). Trimming cost V 6 bases and J 0 bases, with 13 bases left between them. This CDR3 is CASSRGQGSTDTQYF. CDR3 nucleotides: TGTGCCAGCAGCCGTGGGCAGGGGAGCACAGATACGCAGTATTTT.

The chain has TRBV2 and TRBJ1-6, with D maybe TRBD1 (6 bases). The CDR3 is made up of 15 amino acids. With 6 bases removed from V and 5 bases from J, the gap between germline ends came to 14 bases. The germline V gene has CDR1 SNHLY and CDR2 FYNNEI. CDR3 region: CASRLGGQHNSPLHF. The CDR3 nucleotides are TGTGCCAGCAGGCTTGGGGGGCAACATAATTCACCCCTCCACTTT.

This sequence joins TRBV5-5 and TRBJ1-5; D is ambiguous. Deletions cut 4 bases from V and 0 bases from J, with 14 bases between. The germline V gene encodes CDR1 SGHKS and CDR2 YYEKEE (reference sequence). This CDR3 contains 16 residues. CDR3 sequence: CASSRDILNSNQPQHF. CDR3 nucleotide sequence: TGTGCCAGCAGCCGCGACATATTAAATAGCAATCAGCCCCAGCATTTT.

This chain uses TRBV9 with TRBJ2-1; D is unresolved. V was clipped by 3 bases and J by 2 bases, with 9 bases between them. The CDR3 covers 14 residues. Germline CDR1 is SGDLS and CDR2 is YYNGEE. CDR3 region: CASSDLGTYNEQFF. CDR3 coding DNA: TGTGCCAGCAGCGATCTGGGTACCTACAATGAGCAGTTCTTC.

The genes are TRBV27 and TRBJ1-1, with D uncertain. V lost 0 bases and J lost 4, with 9 bases in between. Germline CDR1 and CDR2: MNHEY and SMNVEV (reference sequence). The CDR3 sequence is 14 residues long. CDR3 residues: CASSLSTRSTEAFF. CDR3 nucleotides: TGTGCCAGCAGTTTATCCACGAGGTCCACTGAAGCTTTCTTT.

This clone has a handful of counts. This chain connects TRBV11-3 to TRBJ2-7; D ambiguous. Germline CDR1 SGHNT, CDR2 YENEEA. The CDR3 covers 12 residues. V was clipped by 4 bases and J by 0 bases, with 4 bases between them. The DNA for the CDR3 is TGTGCCAGCAGCTCCAGCTCCTACGAGCAGTACTTC. As protein: CASSSSSYEQYF.

This chain uses TRBV25-1 with TRBJ1-1, with D perhaps TRBD1 (5 bases). CDR1 MGHDK and CDR2 SYGVNS come from the germline V gene. The CDR3 consists of 14 residues. Trimming shortened V by 5 bases and J by 8 bases, and 18 bases separated the two germline ends. The CDR3 nucleotides are TGTGCCAGCAGTCCCGAATGGGGGGGATCGGAAGCTTTCTTT. Its translation: CASSPEWGGSEAFF.

The CDR3 loop is CATSRGELGLGAQHF. CDR3 bases: TGTGCCACCAGCAGAGGGGAACTTGGGCTCGGGGCCCAGCATTTT. V is TRBV15 and J is TRBJ1-5; no firm D call. CDR3 length: 15 amino acids. V dropped 1 base and J dropped 11 bases, with 18 bases sitting between them. From germline, CDR1 is LNHNV and CDR2 YYDKDF (reference sequence).

The chain couples TRBV5-6 to TRBJ1-2, with D uncertain. Germline CDR1 reads SGHDT; CDR2 reads YYEEEE. Trimming removed 5 bases from V and 4 bases from J, with 12 bases in between. CDR3 length equals 13 residues. CDR3 protein: CASRPGGLYGYTF. The CDR3 DNA sequence: TGTGCCAGCAGGCCGGGAGGGCTCTATGGCTACACCTTC.

The gene calls are TRBV2 and TRBJ1-2, with 11 positions matching TRBD1. Germline V CDR1 and CDR2: SNHLY, FYNNEI. The CDR3 runs 14 residues. With V trimmed by 7 bases and J by 7 bases, 8 bases remained unmatched. The CDR3, as DNA: TGTGCCAGCAAGATAGGACAGGGGGCAGGTGGCTACACCTTC. Amino acids: CASKIGQGAGGYTF.

The J gene is TRBJ1-6, the V gene TRBV7-3; D ambiguous. CDR1 and CDR2 from the germline V gene are SGHTA and FQGTGA. This CDR3 is built from 12 residues. V was shortened by 4 bases and J by 10 bases, with 8 bases between the two germline ends. The CDR3, as DNA: TGTGCCAGCAGCTCCCCTGGGTCACCCCTCCACTTT. Amino acids: CASSSPGSPLHF.

In its sample, this clone was seen a few times. This chain uses TRBV15 with TRBJ1-2; TRBD1 matches 7 bases. The V segment lost 3 bases and the J segment 4 bases; nucleotides outside the gene matches: 11. The CDR3 has 16 residues. Germline CDR1 LNHNV, CDR2 YYDKDF (reference sequence). CDR3 residues: CATSRKNRGTLYGYTF. In nucleotides, the CDR3 is TGTGCCACCAGCAGGAAAAACAGGGGAACCCTCTATGGCTACACCTTC.

The rearrangement uses TRBV12-5 and TRBJ2-3; 10 nucleotides align to TRBD2. Germline V gene sequence: CDR1 LGHNT, CDR2 FRNRAP. CDR3 length equals 18 residues. V gave up 2 bases and J gave up 1 base; unmatched junction bases: 9. CDR3 DNA: TGTGCTAGTGGTTTGTCAGGATTAAGCGGGGGGGGCACAGATACGCAGTATTTT. This codes for CASGLSGLSGGGTDTQYF.